The clone carrying this T cell receptor beta chain has ten or more counts. RNA transcripts yielded amplified TCR beta CDR3 regions. In the first round, RT-PCR was carried out with HTBI primers, and a multiplex PCR formed the second round. One entry per CDR3 protein, called by TCRdb with MiXCR from the multiplex PCR reads. This table holds hundreds of thousands of distinct CDR3 sequences, 22% found once. The sample originates from a study of Graves' ophthalmopathy and Graves' hyperthyroidism. Germline lookup yields CDR1 GTSNPN and CDR2 SVGIG (reference sequence). V lost 4 bases, J lost 6 bases, and 9 bases lay in between. CDR3 length equals 11 residues.

Sequenced sample: peripheral blood. The V and J genes are TRBV30 and TRBJ2-5; D gene ambiguous. The TCR sequence derives from a woman aged 18 to 35 with stable Graves' hyperthyroidism. Some clones in this sample may be carry-over from other donors' samples. The CDR3 is CAWTDLKTQYF. The CDR3 DNA reads TGTGCCTGGACCGACTTAAAGACCCAGTACTTC.